Shown below are 27 T cell receptor beta chains from a single sample sequenced in a study of beta chain features in type 1 diabetes. The isolated RNA, all of it, was reverse transcribed, so expressed TCRB transcripts were what got sequenced. Method: immunoSEQ multiplex PCR; TCRdb's copy keeps in-frame clones and lacks some. This sample has about 450,000 clones, with around 10% found just once. Sequenced: naive CD4+ T cells from blood. The receptors derive from a woman aged 18-29 years in good health.

A few counts support this clone. V usage is TRBV7-9 and J usage is TRBJ1-1; D is undetermined. The CDR3 totals 11 residues. Trimming took 1 base from V and 8 from J, leaving 5 bases between them. Germline assignment: CDR1 SEHNR and CDR2 FQNEAQ (reference sequence). CDR3 in DNA: TGTGCCAGCAGCTTAGTCGAAGAAGCTTTCTTT. Its protein product is CASSLVEEAFF.

CDR3 sequence: CAWRPPRRLRYF. The CDR3 DNA sequence: TGTGCCTGGAGGCCGCCACGCAGGCTGAGGTACTTC. The chain has TRBV30 and TRBJ2-5; D ambiguous. The CDR3 runs 12 residues. Germline CDR1 GTSNPN, CDR2 SVGIG (reference sequence). The V end lost 3 bases, the J end lost 13 bases, and 18 bases lay between the germline ends.

The chain carries TRBV6-5 and TRBJ2-5; 8 bases line up with TRBD2. The germline gives CDR1 MNHEY, CDR2 SVGAGI. The length of the CDR3 is 13 residues. V was pared by 10 bases and J by 3 bases, with 7 bases of the junction left unmatched. The CDR3, as DNA: TGTGCCACCCTCGGGAGGGCCAAAGAGACCCAGTACTTC. Protein: CATLGRAKETQYF.

This clone was found a few times. This chain joins TRBV7-3 and TRBJ2-1, with 9 bases aligning to TRBD2. CDR1 is SGHTA, CDR2 FQGTGA, per germline. Trimming at V came to 1 base and at J to 8 bases, leaving 6 bases not matched to a gene. The CDR3 loop spans 15 amino acids. CDR3 nucleotides: TGTGCCAGCAGCTTAATAGGGACTAGCCTTGATGAGCAGTTCTTC. Its protein product is CASSLIGTSLDEQFF.

This clone occurred a few times. The chain combines TRBV7-2 with TRBJ2-3; D call uncertain. From germline, CDR1 is SGHTA and CDR2 FQGNSA. CDR3 length equals 13 residues. The V gene lost 0 bases and the J gene lost 7 bases, with 8 bases spanning the gap. The chain's CDR3 is CASSLAHKNTQYF. The CDR3 DNA sequence: TGTGCCAGCAGCTTAGCGCACAAAAATACGCAGTATTTT.

This clone was counted a few times. The chain uses TRBV9 and TRBJ1-4; possibly TRBD1 for D (5 bases). This CDR3 is 15 amino acids long. Germline V gene lookup returns CDR1 SGDLS and CDR2 YYNGEE. Trimming took 5 bases from V and 5 from J, leaving 16 bases between them. CDR3 loop: CASSPTGTQNEKLFF. The CDR3, as DNA: TGTGCCAGCAGTCCCACCGGGACTCAAAATGAAAAACTGTTTTTT.

Only a few counts were recorded for this clone. This rearrangement joins TRBV4-2 to TRBJ2-4, with 10 bases identical to TRBD2. The CDR3 is 17 residues long. The trim removed 4 bases at V and 0 bases at J, leaving 6 bases unmatched. Germline loops: CDR1 LGHNA, CDR2 YNFKEQ. CDR3 DNA sequence: TGTGCCAGCAGCCGGGCTAGCGGGGGCCTAGCCAAAAACATTCAGTACTTC. It translates to CASSRASGGLAKNIQYF.

The genes are TRBV5-1 and TRBJ2-1, with D maybe TRBD1 (6 bases). This CDR3 spans 12 amino acids. Germline CDR1 is SGHRS and CDR2 is YFSETQ. The V end lost 0 bases, the J end lost 9 bases, and 7 bases lay between the germline ends. CDR3 amino acids: CASSLGDTEQFF. The CDR3 DNA sequence: TGCGCCAGCAGCTTGGGGGACACTGAGCAGTTCTTC.

This clone was recorded a few times. The chain employs TRBV30 and TRBJ2-7, with D perhaps TRBD2 (5 bases). The CDR3 is 11 amino acids. CDR1 and CDR2 (germline): GTSNPN, SVGIG (reference sequence). With 0 bases removed from V and 9 bases from J, the gap between germline ends came to 9 bases. The CDR3 DNA reads as TGTGCCTGGAGTGTAATGGAGGTGCAGTACTTC. Amino acids: CAWSVMEVQYF.

This chain links TRBV29-1 with TRBJ1-1; 9 bases are a match to TRBD1. The length of the CDR3 is 15 residues. The V segment lost 1 base and the J segment 2 bases; nucleotides outside the gene matches: 5. Germline values: CDR1 SQVTM, CDR2 ANQGSEA. CDR3 loop: CSVEVPGQGNTEAFF. In nucleotides, the CDR3 is TGCAGCGTTGAAGTCCCGGGACAGGGAAACACTGAAGCTTTCTTT.

The sample holds a few counts of this clone. The chain joins TRBV27 to TRBJ2-3, with TRBD1 matching 9 bases. CDR1 and CDR2 (germline): MNHEY, SMNVEV (reference sequence). Losses at the gene ends were 3 bases for V and 7 bases for J; bases not matched to a gene: 20. This CDR3 contains 19 residues. The CDR3 loop is CASSLIRDRVMKSVYTQYF. CDR3 nucleotides: TGTGCCAGCAGTTTGATTCGGGACAGGGTGATGAAGTCGGTGTATACGCAGTATTTT.

The chain has TRBV7-2 and TRBJ2-5; D gene ambiguous. CDR3 length equals 13 residues. Germline assignment: CDR1 SGHTA and CDR2 FQGNSA. Trimming cost V 5 bases and J 5 bases, with 12 bases left between them. CDR3: CASSLPNEETQYF. In DNA form, the CDR3 reads TGTGCCAGCAGCCTCCCTAATGAGGAGACCCAGTACTTC. Variable domain in full (rest from reference TRBV7-2 and TRBJ2-5): GAGVSQSPSNKVTEKGKDVELRCDPISGHTALYWYRQSLGQGLEFLIYFQGNSAPDKSGLPSDRFSAERTGGSVSTLTIQRTQQEDSAVYLCASSLPNEETQYFGPGTRLLVL.

The rearrangement joins TRBV6-5 to TRBJ2-3; no firm D call. Trimming removed 6 bases from V and 1 base from J, with 11 bases in between. The CDR3 covers 14 residues. CDR1 is MNHEY and CDR2 is SVGAGI in the germline V gene. CDR3 nucleotides: TGTGCCAGCAGCGCCCGGACCGGCACAGATACGCAGTATTTT. Residues: CASSARTGTDTQYF.

This clone was detected many times. This rearrangement joins TRBV29-1 to TRBJ2-5; D not resolved. Trimming removed 6 bases at V and 3 bases at J, with 14 bases between. Per the germline V gene, CDR1 is SQVTM and CDR2 is ANQGSEA. This CDR3 comprises 13 residues. The CDR3 nucleotides are TGCAGCGTCGCTGCGAGTTACAAAGAGACCCAGTACTTC. Translated, it gives CSVAASYKETQYF.

This clone was detected a few times. This chain uses TRBV7-9 with TRBJ2-3, with 8 bases fitting TRBD1. The CDR3 runs to 15 residues. The V segment lost 5 bases and the J segment 1 base; nucleotides outside the gene matches: 5. From germline, CDR1 is SEHNR and CDR2 FQNEAQ (reference sequence). This chain's CDR3 is CASSGGDRRTDTQYF. The CDR3 DNA reads TGTGCCAGCAGCGGCGGGGACAGGCGCACAGATACGCAGTATTTT.

The chain uses TRBV6-5 and TRBJ2-1; 7 positions agree with TRBD1. The CDR3 consists of 15 residues. With 0 bases clipped from V and 6 bases from J, the junction kept 5 bases outside the gene matches. The V gene's germline CDR1 is MNHEY and CDR2 SVGAGI. This CDR3 is CASSYSVGQSNEQFF. The CDR3 coding sequence is TGTGCCAGCAGTTACTCGGTGGGACAGTCCAATGAGCAGTTCTTC.

This clone was counted only a few times. V usage is TRBV28 and J usage is TRBJ2-5; D may correspond to TRBD1 or TRBD2 (6 bases each). The V gene lost 3 bases and the J gene lost 5 bases, with 16 bases spanning the gap. Germline values: CDR1 MDHEN, CDR2 SYDVKM. CDR3 length: 15 amino acids. The CDR3 bases are TGTGCCAGCAGTTTGGTCGGGGGCCTGCGTGAGACCCAGTACTTC. Its translation: CASSLVGGLRETQYF.

This clone appeared a few times. This chain uses TRBV7-2 with TRBJ2-1; D gene unclear. Germline CDR1 and CDR2: SGHTA and FQGNSA. Trimming cost V 2 bases and J 8 bases, with 7 bases left between them. The CDR3 is 12 amino acids. CDR3: CASSLPSHEQFF. The CDR3 nucleotides are TGTGCCAGCAGCTTACCAAGTCATGAGCAGTTCTTC.

The CDR3 loop reads CASSPYREAYEQYF. CDR3 bases: TGCGCCAGCAGCCCTTACAGGGAAGCCTACGAGCAGTACTTC. This chain links TRBV5-1 with TRBJ2-7; weak D call: TRBD1 (6 bases). The CDR3 sequence is 14 residues long. Germline assignment: CDR1 SGHRS and CDR2 YFSETQ. V was cut by 4 bases and J by 2 bases, with 13 bases left in between.

This chain links TRBV7-3 with TRBJ2-3; 12 bases map to TRBD2. The junction had 5 bases not matched to a gene; V was cut back by 4 bases and J by 6 bases. CDR1 is SGHTA and CDR2 is FQGTGA in the germline V gene. CDR3 size: 15 residues. CDR3 amino acids: CASSSRLAGVDTQYF. The CDR3 DNA follows: TGTGCCAGCAGCTCAAGACTAGCGGGAGTCGATACGCAGTATTTT.

This rearrangement joins TRBV2 to TRBJ2-1; D may be TRBD2 (6 bases). With 8 bases removed from V and 7 bases from J, the gap between germline ends came to 18 bases. The CDR3 runs 14 residues. Germline CDR1 reads SNHLY; CDR2 reads FYNNEI. The CDR3 DNA sequence: TGTGCCAGCTCACGGGACTCAGCGAAGAATGAGCAGTTCTTC. Its translation: CASSRDSAKNEQFF.

This rearrangement joins TRBV7-2 to TRBJ2-1; TRBD2 agrees at 7 bases. The CDR3 extends over 15 amino acids. V dropped 1 base and J dropped 3; count of bases not matched to a gene: 3. The germline V gene encodes CDR1 SGHTA and CDR2 FQGNSA. This CDR3 is CASSLVPSGYNEQFF. The CDR3 DNA reads TGTGCCAGCAGCTTAGTCCCTAGCGGCTACAATGAGCAGTTCTTC.

This clone turned up a few times. The rearrangement joins TRBV18 to TRBJ2-7, with D possibly being TRBD1 (6 bases). CDR1 KGHSH and CDR2 LQKENI come from the germline V gene. Trimming removed 0 bases at V and 4 bases at J, with 13 bases between. The CDR3 has 15 amino acids. The CDR3 DNA reads as TGTGCCAGCTCACCACCGGAAGGGGGATGGTACGAGCAGTACTTC. This gives the protein CASSPPEGGWYEQYF.

The sample holds a few counts of this clone. The V gene is TRBV18, the J gene TRBJ1-1; a weak D match, TRBD1 (6 bases). V lost 4 bases, J lost 0 bases, and 12 bases lay in between. Germline CDR1 KGHSH, CDR2 LQKENI. This CDR3 is 15 amino acids long. The CDR3 DNA reads TGTGCCAGCTCACGCGGCCAGGGGATGAACACTGAAGCTTTCTTT. The encoded protein is CASSRGQGMNTEAFF.

The sample holds a few counts of this clone. In DNA, the CDR3 is TGTGCCAGCAGTTCCCTTTCAGGGAGCTCCTACAATGAGCAGTTCTTC. Translating gives CASSSLSGSSYNEQFF. The chain combines TRBV6-4 with TRBJ2-1, with D perhaps TRBD1 or TRBD2 (5 bases each). CDR3 length: 16 amino acids. V lost 5 bases to trimming and J lost 0 bases, with 14 bases between them. Germline CDR1 is MRHNA and CDR2 is SNTAGT.

The chain has TRBV7-9 and TRBJ1-1; 7 bases fit TRBD1. The CDR3 is made up of 15 amino acids. V trimming: 6 bases; J trimming: 3 bases; junction bases outside the gene matches: 10. CDR1 is SEHNR and CDR2 is FQNEAQ in the germline V gene (reference sequence). The CDR3 nucleotides read TGTGCCAGCAGTCATTCGGACAGGATATACACTGAAGCTTTCTTT. Translating it yields CASSHSDRIYTEAFF.

The chain carries TRBV27 and TRBJ2-7; D unresolved. The germline CDR1 and CDR2 sequences are MNHEY and SMNVEV (reference sequence). The CDR3 consists of 13 residues. Trimming pared 2 bases from V and 6 bases from J, leaving 11 bases between. The CDR3 DNA reads TGTGCCAGCAGTTTAAAGTGGGGTGGCGAGCAGTACTTC. Translating gives CASSLKWGGEQYF.